Each of the 25 T cell receptor beta chains below was sequenced from the same sample in a study of blood T cell repertoires in COVID-19. TCRdb keeps only in-frame clones here, not all; method: immunoSEQ multiplex PCR. The top ten hold around 55% of the sample, which has over 20,000 clones, around 85% seen once. The specimen was peripheral blood. The origin of the receptors is a man aged 45-65 years with active or convalescent COVID-19.

V gene TRBV24-1 combines with J gene TRBJ1-2; D is undetermined. From germline, CDR1 is KGHDR and CDR2 SFDVKD. The CDR3 length is 15 residues. Trimming pared 3 bases from V and 4 bases from J, leaving 14 bases between. CDR3 bases: TGTGCCACCAGTGATGCGGCGGGTTCGGTCTATGGCTACACCTTC. Protein: CATSDAAGSVYGYTF.

This clone appeared a few times. The chain couples TRBV1 to TRBJ2-7; the table calls TRBD1, which could not be checked here. TRBV1 is a known pseudogene. CDR3 length: 15 amino acids. Here the CDR3 DNA reads TGCACCAGCAGCCAGGACACGGGTCGGCGATACGAGCAGTACTTC. This sequence encodes CTSSQDTGRRYEQYF.

J is TRBJ2-1 and V is TRBV28; no reliable D call. V lost 7 bases to trimming and J lost 4 bases, with 8 bases between them. This CDR3 is 12 amino acids long. The germline CDR1 and CDR2 sequences are MDHEN and SYDVKM. CDR3 in DNA: TGTGCCAGCACTTCAGTATACAATGAGCAGTTCTTC. This codes for CASTSVYNEQFF.

This clone is labeled medium-sized. V is TRBV6-6 and J is TRBJ2-3, with D possibly TRBD1 on 5 matching bases. Germline loops: CDR1 MNHNY, CDR2 SVGAGI (reference sequence). V lost 7 bases, J lost 2 bases, and 10 bases lay in between. CDR3 length: 13 residues. The CDR3 bases are TGTGCCAGCATGCAGGGAAACACAGATACGCAGTATTTT. Its translation is CASMQGNTDTQYF.

This clone was detected only once. This rearrangement joins TRBV6-1 to TRBJ2-5, with a possible D match to TRBD1 (6 bases). The CDR3 is 15 amino acids. Per the germline V gene, CDR1 is MNHNS and CDR2 is SASEGT. The V end was cut by 5 bases, the J end by 2 bases, with 15 bases between. As DNA, the CDR3 is TGTGCCAGCAGTTTGCCCCAGGGGTATCAAGAGACCCAGTACTTC. Translated: CASSLPQGYQETQYF.

This chain's CDR3 is CASSGQGDEAFF. The CDR3 DNA follows: TGTGCCAGCAGCGGACAGGGCGATGAAGCTTTCTTT. The J gene is TRBJ1-1, the V gene TRBV3-1 (or the pseudogene TRBV3-2), with TRBD1 matching 8 bases. Germline V gene sequence: CDR1 LGHDT, CDR2 YNNKEL (reference sequence). The junction had 3 bases not matched to a gene; V was cut back by 5 bases and J by 7 bases. CDR3 length: 12 residues.

The chain is built from TRBV11-2 and TRBJ2-7; D might be TRBD1 (5 bases). The CDR3 length is 13 residues. Germline CDR1 and CDR2: SGHAT and FQNNGV. The ends were cut back, 2 bases at V and 3 bases at J, with 8 bases in the middle. CDR3: CASSLLRVYEQYF. CDR3 nucleotides: TGTGCCAGCAGCTTACTCAGGGTCTACGAGCAGTACTTC.

The chain links TRBV2 to TRBJ2-7, with TRBD1 matching over 10 bases. This CDR3 is built from 16 residues. Germline V gene sequence: CDR1 SNHLY, CDR2 FYNNEI. V trimming: 3 bases; J trimming: 6 bases; junction bases outside the gene matches: 11. CDR3 nucleotide sequence: TGTGCCAGCAGTGAGACGTTCGGGACAGGGGAGGTCGAGCAGTACTTC. Its protein product is CASSETFGTGEVEQYF.

V is TRBV7-3 and J is TRBJ2-3, with TRBD2 matching 11 bases. The trim removed 5 bases at V and 0 bases at J, leaving 1 base unmatched. This CDR3 is built from 15 residues. The germline V gene encodes CDR1 SGHTA and CDR2 FQGTGA. In nucleotides, the CDR3 is TGTGCCAGCAGCAGGACTAGCGGGAGCACAGATACGCAGTATTTT. This translates into CASSRTSGSTDTQYF.

The gene calls are TRBV28 and TRBJ1-2, with 7 bases that match TRBD1. V dropped 7 bases and J dropped 0; count of bases not matched to a gene: 8. This CDR3 is 15 amino acids long. The V gene's germline CDR1 is MDHEN and CDR2 SYDVKM. The chain's CDR3 is CASTTGTDPNYGYTF. The CDR3 DNA is TGTGCCAGCACCACCGGGACAGATCCTAACTATGGCTACACCTTC.

The J gene is TRBJ2-2, the V gene TRBV19; D gene unclear. The CDR3 spans 13 residues. Germline V gene sequence: CDR1 LNHDA, CDR2 SQIVND (reference sequence). V was pared by 1 base and J by 7 bases, with 7 bases between. The CDR3 sequence is CASSIGRGGELFF. CDR3 DNA sequence: TGTGCCAGTAGTATAGGGAGAGGCGGGGAGCTGTTTTTT.

The rearrangement uses TRBV25-1 and TRBJ2-1; TRBD1 matches 7 bases. The CDR3 spans 14 residues. Germline V gene sequence: CDR1 MGHDK, CDR2 SYGVNS. J was trimmed by 8 bases and V by 3 bases; bases with no gene match: 7. Here the CDR3 reads CASSDWDSDHEQFF. The CDR3 region has the DNA TGTGCCAGCAGTGATTGGGACAGTGACCATGAGCAGTTCTTC.

The rearrangement joins TRBV27 to TRBJ2-1, with TRBD1 identical over 9 bases. The CDR3 is made up of 16 amino acids. J gave up 6 bases and V 2 bases, and 8 bases lay outside the gene matches. Germline CDR1 and CDR2: MNHEY and SMNVEV (reference sequence). CDR3 DNA sequence: TGTGCCAGCAGTTTAATTTCCGGGACAGGGTCCAATGAGCAGTTCTTC. Amino acid sequence: CASSLISGTGSNEQFF.

V usage is TRBV7-9 and J usage is TRBJ1-2; D perhaps matches TRBD1 (6 bases). The V end lost 3 bases, the J end lost 8 bases, and 13 bases lay between the germline ends. The CDR3 loop spans 13 amino acids. Looked up from germline, CDR1 is SEHNR and CDR2 is FQNEAQ (reference sequence). The CDR3 here is CASSFPNREGYTF. CDR3 DNA sequence: TGTGCCAGCAGCTTTCCGAACAGGGAAGGCTACACCTTC.

This chain links TRBV6-5 with TRBJ1-2; D might be TRBD1 (6 bases). Trimming removed 6 bases from V and 8 bases from J, with 10 bases in between. Germline-derived CDR1 and CDR2 are MNHEY and SVGAGI. The CDR3 sequence is 11 residues long. CDR3 residues: CASRAGVGYTF. In DNA form, the CDR3 reads TGTGCCAGCAGGGCAGGGGTAGGCTACACCTTC.

The chain uses TRBV4-1 and TRBJ2-7, with TRBD1 matching 9 bases. Germline V gene sequence: CDR1 MGHRA, CDR2 YSYEKL. The junction had 11 bases not matched to a gene; V was cut back by 4 bases and J by 1 base. The CDR3 sequence is 17 residues long. CDR3 amino acids: CASSPAGGTGRSYEQYF. CDR3 DNA sequence: TGCGCCAGCAGCCCAGCAGGAGGGACAGGGAGATCCTACGAGCAGTACTTC.

This clone has only one observation. The chain combines TRBV15 with TRBJ2-3; 13 positions agree with TRBD2. Unmatched junction bases numbered 0, after V lost 2 bases and J lost 4 bases. CDR3 length: 15 residues. Germline V gene sequence: CDR1 LNHNV, CDR2 YYDKDF (reference sequence). The CDR3 loop is CATSRTSGGADTQYF. In DNA form, the CDR3 reads TGTGCCACCAGCAGAACTAGCGGGGGGGCAGATACGCAGTATTTT.

With respect to this clone: One junction end does not reproduce the germline sequence, and a read error may be involved. The genes are TRBV12-3 or TRBV12-4 and TRBJ2-3, with 9 positions matching TRBD1. CDR3 length: 11 residues. DNA of the CDR3: TGTGCCAGCAGTTTTGGGACAGGGAGGGATTTT. It specifies CASSFGTGRDF.

The gene calls are TRBV5-5 and TRBJ2-7; TRBD1 agrees at 9 bases. V dropped 2 bases and J dropped 3; count of bases not matched to a gene: 3. The CDR3 is 14 amino acids. Germline CDR1 is SGHKS and CDR2 is YYEKEE (reference sequence). CDR3 bases: TGTGCCAGCAGCTTAGAGGACAGGGGCTACGAGCAGTACTTC. Amino acids: CASSLEDRGYEQYF.

The CDR3 bases are TGTGCCAGCAGTTCCCCGACTAGCGGGATCTTGTACCAAGAGACCCAGTACTTC. Protein product: CASSSPTSGILYQETQYF. This rearrangement joins TRBV28 to TRBJ2-5; TRBD2 aligns across 11 bases. The germline CDR1 and CDR2 sequences are MDHEN and SYDVKM. CDR3 length: 18 amino acids. V was clipped by 4 bases and J by 0 bases; unmatched bases: 10. The full variable domain, with the rest looked up from reference TRBV28 and TRBJ2-5, is DVKVTQSSRYLVKRTGEKVFLECVQDMDHENMFWYRQDPGLGLRLIYFSYDVKMKEKGDIPEGYSVSREKKERFSLILESASTNQTSMYLCASSSPTSGILYQETQYFGPGTRLLVL.

The gene calls are TRBV9 and TRBJ2-5, with 7 nucleotides matching TRBD2. CDR1 SGDLS and CDR2 YYNGEE come from the germline V gene. V shed 0 bases, J shed 4 bases, and the junction held 6 bases outside the gene matches. The CDR3 is made up of 15 amino acids. The DNA of the CDR3 is TGTGCCAGCAGCGTAGCTACCGGACTAGGAGAGACCCAGTACTTC. Residues: CASSVATGLGETQYF.

About this clone: Germline and junction disagree at one end, which may indicate a read error. The chain carries TRBV5-4 and TRBJ2-7, with 7 bases aligning to TRBD1. Germline values: CDR1 SGHNT, CDR2 YYREEE (reference sequence). CDR3 length: 15 residues. The CDR3: CASSSTDRVTALSDF. The CDR3 nucleotides are TGTGCCAGCAGCTCGACTGACAGGGTCACTGCCCTGTCAGACTTC.

This chain links TRBV14 with TRBJ1-3; weak D call: TRBD1 (6 bases). Germline CDR1 is SGHDN and CDR2 is FVKESK. V was shortened by 4 bases and J by 1 base, with 8 bases between the two germline ends. This CDR3 is built from 14 residues. The CDR3 coding sequence is TGTGCCAGCAGCCGGACAGTATCTGGAAACACCATATATTTT. Translation gives CASSRTVSGNTIYF. The full variable domain, rest sourced from reference TRBV14 and TRBJ1-3, is EAGVTQFPSHSVIEKGQTVTLRCDPISGHDNLYWYRRVMGKEIKFLLHFVKESKQDESGMPNNRFLAERTGGTYSTLKVQPAELEDSGVYFCASSRTVSGNTIYFGEGSWLTVV.

This chain uses TRBV5-4 with TRBJ2-6, with a tentative D call TRBD1 (6 bases). Germline CDR1 is SGHNT and CDR2 is YYREEE (reference sequence). The CDR3 is made up of 18 amino acids. Trimming stripped 2 bases from V and 1 base from J, with 16 bases between. CDR3 loop: CASSFGVRGVSGANVLTF. The DNA of the CDR3 is TGTGCCAGCAGCTTCGGTGTCAGGGGCGTATCTGGGGCCAACGTCCTGACTTTC.

J is TRBJ2-7 and V is TRBV2; D might be TRBD1 (5 bases). V gave up 6 bases and J gave up 8 bases, with 20 bases separating them. Looked up from germline, CDR1 is SNHLY and CDR2 is FYNNEI. The CDR3 is 14 residues long. CDR3 residues: CASRGPGSGFQQYF. In nucleotides, the CDR3 is TGTGCCAGCAGGGGCCCCGGGTCAGGGTTTCAGCAGTACTTC.